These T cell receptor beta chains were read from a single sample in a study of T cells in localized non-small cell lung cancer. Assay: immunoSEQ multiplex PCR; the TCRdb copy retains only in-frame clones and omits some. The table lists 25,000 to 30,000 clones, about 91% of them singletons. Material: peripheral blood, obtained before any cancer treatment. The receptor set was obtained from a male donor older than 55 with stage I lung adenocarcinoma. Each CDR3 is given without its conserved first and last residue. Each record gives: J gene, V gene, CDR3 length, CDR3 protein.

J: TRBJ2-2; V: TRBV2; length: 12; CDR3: ASRRDREAGELF
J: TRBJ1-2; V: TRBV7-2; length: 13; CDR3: ASSLGQQANYGYT
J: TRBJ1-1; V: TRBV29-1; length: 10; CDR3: SVEGVRTEAF
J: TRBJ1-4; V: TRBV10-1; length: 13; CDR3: ASSLTGGVGEKLF
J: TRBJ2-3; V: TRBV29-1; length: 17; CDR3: SVEDAEGWRGAVTDTQY
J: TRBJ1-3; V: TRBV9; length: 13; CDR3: ASSARDSSGNTIY
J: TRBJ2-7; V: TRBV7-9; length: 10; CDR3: ASSLSIYEQY
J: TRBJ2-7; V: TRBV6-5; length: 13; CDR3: ASSYSYSMSYEQY
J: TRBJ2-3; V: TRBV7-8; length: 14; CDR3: ASSLGQGFGGNTQY
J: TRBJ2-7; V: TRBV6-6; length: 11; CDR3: ASSQRGAREQY
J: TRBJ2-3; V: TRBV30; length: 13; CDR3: AWSAQGYSTDTQY
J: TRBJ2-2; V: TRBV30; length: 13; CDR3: AWSLGDRVAGELF
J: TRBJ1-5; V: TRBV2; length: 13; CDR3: ASSERLRGNQPQH
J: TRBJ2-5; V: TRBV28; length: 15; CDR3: ASRSPGLAGIQETQY
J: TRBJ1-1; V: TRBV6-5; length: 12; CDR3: ASTLAGGSTEAF
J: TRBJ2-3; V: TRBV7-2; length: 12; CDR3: ASSYAGVRDTQY
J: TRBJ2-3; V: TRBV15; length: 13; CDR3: ATSRAGQGIDTQY
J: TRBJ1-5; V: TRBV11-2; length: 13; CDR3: ASSLNGYSNQPQH
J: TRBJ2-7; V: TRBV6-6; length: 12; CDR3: ASRGTGEGGEQY
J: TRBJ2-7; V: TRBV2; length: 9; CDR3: ASTVLYEQY
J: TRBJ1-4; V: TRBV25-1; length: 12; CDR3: ASSSGTTNEKLF
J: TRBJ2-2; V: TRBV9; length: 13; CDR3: ASSVWGANTGELF
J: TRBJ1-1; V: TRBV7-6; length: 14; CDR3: ASSLGAGLRNTEAF
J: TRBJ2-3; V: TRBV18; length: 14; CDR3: ASSPPLAGGRDTQY
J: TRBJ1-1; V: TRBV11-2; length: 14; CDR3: ASSLTWGQINTEAF
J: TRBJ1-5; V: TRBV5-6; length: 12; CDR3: ASSLLGDNQPQH
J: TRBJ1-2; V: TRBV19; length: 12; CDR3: ASSIGGFNYGYT
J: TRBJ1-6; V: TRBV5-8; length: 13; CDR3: ASSGGQSGNSPLH
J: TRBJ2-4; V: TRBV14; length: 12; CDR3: ASSQGSFRGIQY
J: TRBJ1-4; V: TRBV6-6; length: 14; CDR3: ASRGAYSATNEKLF
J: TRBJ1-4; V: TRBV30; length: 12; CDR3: AWSNDMGGEKLF
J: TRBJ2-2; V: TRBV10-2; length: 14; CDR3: ASTTSVFANTGELF
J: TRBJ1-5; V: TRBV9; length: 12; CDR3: ASSVGGYDQPQH
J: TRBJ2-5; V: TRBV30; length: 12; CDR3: AWTSTGGGETQY
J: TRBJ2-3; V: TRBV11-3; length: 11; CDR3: ASSPQTGTTQY
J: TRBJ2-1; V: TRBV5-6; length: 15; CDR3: ASSLVSGQLFNNEQF
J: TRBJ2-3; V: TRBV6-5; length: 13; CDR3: ASSYSGGPTDTQY
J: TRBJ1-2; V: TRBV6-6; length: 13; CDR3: ASSYPLTGEKGYT
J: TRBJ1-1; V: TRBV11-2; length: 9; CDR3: ASSFGTEAF
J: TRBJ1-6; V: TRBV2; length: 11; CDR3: AISQGASSPLH
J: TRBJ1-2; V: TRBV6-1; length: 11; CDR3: ASSEGQNYGYT
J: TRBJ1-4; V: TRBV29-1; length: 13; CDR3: SVSLGSATNEKLF
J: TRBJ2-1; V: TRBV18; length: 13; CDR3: ASSRRETVNNEQF
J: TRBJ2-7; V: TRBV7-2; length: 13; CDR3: ASSLGGGAGYEQY
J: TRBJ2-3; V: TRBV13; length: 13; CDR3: ASSLSGQGTDTQY
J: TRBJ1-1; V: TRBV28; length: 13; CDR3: ASSLLTDSNTEAF
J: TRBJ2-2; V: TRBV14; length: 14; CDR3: ASSPRLVAYTGELF
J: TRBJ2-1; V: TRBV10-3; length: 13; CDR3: AISEGTSGGYEQF
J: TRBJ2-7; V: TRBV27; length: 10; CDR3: ASSHGGGEQY
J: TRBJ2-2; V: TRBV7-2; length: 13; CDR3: ASSSTGAGTGELF
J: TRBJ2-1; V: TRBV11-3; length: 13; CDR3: ASSLAGTTYNEQF
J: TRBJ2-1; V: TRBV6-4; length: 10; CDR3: ASSGTDNEQF
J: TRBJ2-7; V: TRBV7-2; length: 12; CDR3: ASSLGPSGGEQY
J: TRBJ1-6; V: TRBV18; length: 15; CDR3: ASSRGTPGQQNSPLH
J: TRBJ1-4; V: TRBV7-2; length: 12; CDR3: ASSSSTGFEKLF
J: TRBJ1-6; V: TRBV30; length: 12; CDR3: AWSLRTYNSPLH
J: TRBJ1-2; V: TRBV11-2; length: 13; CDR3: ASSFQNDRGRGYT
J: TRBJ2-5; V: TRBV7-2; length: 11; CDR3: ASSLPSQETQY
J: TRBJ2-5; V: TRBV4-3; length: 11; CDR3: ASSQVPEETQY